What follows describes a single T cell receptor (beta chain). Its antigen is unknown. This may be a read error, as it is one base from a much larger clone. A constant-region primer served to make TCR beta cDNA from approximately 490 ng total RNA. The TCR beta library was amplified through three nested multiplex PCR rounds in a modified ARM-PCR procedure. Researchers ran the first two PCR rounds for approximately 9 cycles each with TRBV1-TRBV30 forward primers and a C-beta reverse primer. Each CDR3 protein is one row after TCRdb ran MiXCR on the multiplex PCR reads. This sample has about 310,000 distinct CDR3 sequences; 55% to 65% occur once, and the top ten carry 9%. V lost 10 bases and J 2 bases, leaving 18 bases between the germline ends. The CDR3 is 14 residues long. In germline, CDR1 is MNHEY, CDR2 SVGAGI. RNA was extracted from whole blood without cell sorting, alongside germline DNA. The data are from a study of tumor-infiltrating lymphocytes in primary liver carcinoma. In the study overall: Tumors, staged T1-T3 N0M0, spanned roughly 4 to 10 cm. Study-level findings and limits: Tumors significantly exceeded blood in top-250-clone fraction (p = 0.039).

J is TRBJ2-7 and V is TRBV6-5; no reliable D call. Material: peripheral blood. This sequence originates from a man aged 35 to 55 with primary liver carcinoma and hepatitis B virus infection. In DNA, the CDR3 is TGTGCCACCTCCGAGAGTGTGGGAACCTACGAGCAGTACTTC. It yields the protein CATSESVGTYEQYF.